This T cell receptor (beta chain) was captured by sequencing in a study of T cell changes during pregnancy in multiple sclerosis. This table comes from immunoSEQ multiplex PCR, and its TCRdb copy is limited to in-frame clones, with some not included. The sample carries over 40,000 clones, 88% recorded once. V was trimmed by 10 bases and J by 4 bases, leaving 10 bases between them. The germline gives CDR1 SNHLY, CDR2 FYNNEI. CDR3 length: 11 residues. Sequenced here: CD8+ T cells from peripheral blood mononuclear cells, sampled after pregnancy. The rearrangement uses TRBV2 and TRBJ1-1, with a tentative D call TRBD1 (6 bases). The TCR was taken from a female donor in good health, enrolled as a control in a pregnancy study. The CDR3 DNA sequence: TGTGCCACCCTAGGGGGCACTGAAGCTTTCTTT. Amino acids: CATLGGTEAFF.